This T cell receptor (beta chain) was sequenced during a study of blood T cell repertoires in COVID-19. Assay: immunoSEQ multiplex PCR; the TCRdb copy retains only in-frame clones and omits some. Here the sample spans 110,000 to 150,000 clones, over 80% being singletons. Germline V gene sequence: CDR1 SGHAT, CDR2 FQDESV (reference sequence). Trimming removed 4 bases from V and 7 bases from J; junction bases left unmatched: 9. This CDR3 is 15 amino acids long. The origin of this receptor is a man in his fifties or sixties who had recovered from COVID-19. The chain carries TRBV11-1 and TRBJ2-2; TRBD2 aligns across 7 bases. Material for sequencing was PBMCs or T cells enriched from blood (not recorded which). The DNA of the CDR3 is TGTGCCAGCAGCTCGCGCGGGAGTCTGGTCGGGGAGCTGTTTTTT. Translation: CASSSRGSLVGELFF. The whole variable domain, remainder taken from reference TRBV11-1 and TRBJ2-2, is EAEVAQSPRYKITEKSQAVAFWCDPISGHATLYWYRQILGQGPELLVQFQDESVVDDSQLPKDRFSAERLKGVDSTLKIQPAELGDSAMYLCASSSRGSLVGELFFGEGSRLTVL.